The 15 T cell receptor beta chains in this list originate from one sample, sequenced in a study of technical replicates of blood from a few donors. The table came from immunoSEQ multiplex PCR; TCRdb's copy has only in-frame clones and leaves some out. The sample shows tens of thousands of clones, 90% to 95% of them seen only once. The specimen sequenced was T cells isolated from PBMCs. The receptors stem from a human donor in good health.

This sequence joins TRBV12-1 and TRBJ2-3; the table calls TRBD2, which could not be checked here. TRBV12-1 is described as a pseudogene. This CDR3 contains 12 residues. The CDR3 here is CASSSLLDTQYF. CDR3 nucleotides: TGTGCCAGCAGCTCCCTACTAGATACGCAGTATTTT.

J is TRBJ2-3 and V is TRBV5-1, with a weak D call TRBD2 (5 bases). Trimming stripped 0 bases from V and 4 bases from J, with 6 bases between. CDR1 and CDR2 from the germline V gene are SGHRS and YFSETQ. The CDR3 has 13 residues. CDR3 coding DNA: TGCGCCAGCAGCTTGGAACTAGCAGATACGCAGTATTTT. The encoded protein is CASSLELADTQYF.

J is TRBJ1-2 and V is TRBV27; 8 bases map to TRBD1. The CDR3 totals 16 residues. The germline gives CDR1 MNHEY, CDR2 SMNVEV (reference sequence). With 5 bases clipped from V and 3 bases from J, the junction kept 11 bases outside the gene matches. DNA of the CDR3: TGTGCCAGCAGTCCCATAGGACAGGGTTATTACTATGGCTACACCTTC. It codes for CASSPIGQGYYYGYTF.

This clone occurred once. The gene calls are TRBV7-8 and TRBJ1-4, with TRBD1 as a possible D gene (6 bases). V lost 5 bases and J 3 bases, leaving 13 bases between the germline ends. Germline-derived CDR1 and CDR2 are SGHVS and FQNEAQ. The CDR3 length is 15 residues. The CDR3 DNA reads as TGTGCCAGCAGCCCCAGCGACAGGCCTAATGAAAAACTGTTTTTT. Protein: CASSPSDRPNEKLFF. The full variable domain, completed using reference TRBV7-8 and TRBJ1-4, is GAGVSQSPRYKVAKRGQDVALRCDPISGHVSLFWYQQALGQGPEFLTYFQNEAQLDKSGLPSDRFFAERPEGSVSTLKIQRTQQEDSAVYLCASSPSDRPNEKLFFGSGTQLSVL.

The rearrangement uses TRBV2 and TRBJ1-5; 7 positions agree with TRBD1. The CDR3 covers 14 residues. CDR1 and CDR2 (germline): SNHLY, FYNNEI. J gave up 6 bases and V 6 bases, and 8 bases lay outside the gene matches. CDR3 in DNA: TGTGCCAGCAGGGGGGACAGAGCAGGTCAGCCCCAGCATTTT. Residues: CASRGDRAGQPQHF.

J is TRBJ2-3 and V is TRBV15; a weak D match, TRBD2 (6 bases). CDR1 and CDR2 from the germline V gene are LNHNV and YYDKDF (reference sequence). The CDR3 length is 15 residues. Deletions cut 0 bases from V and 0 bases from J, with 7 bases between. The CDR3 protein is CATSRDRGSTDTQYF. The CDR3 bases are TGTGCCACCAGCAGAGATCGGGGGAGCACAGATACGCAGTATTTT.

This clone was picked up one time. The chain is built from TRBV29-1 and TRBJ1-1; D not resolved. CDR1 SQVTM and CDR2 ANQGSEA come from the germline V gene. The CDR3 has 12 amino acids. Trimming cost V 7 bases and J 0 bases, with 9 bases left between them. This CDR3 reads CSARRLNTEAFF. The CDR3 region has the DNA TGCAGCGCGCGGCGGCTGAACACTGAAGCTTTCTTT. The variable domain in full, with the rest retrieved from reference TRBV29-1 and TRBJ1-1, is SAVISQKPSRDICQRGTSLTIQCQVDSQVTMMFWYRQQPGQSLTLIATANQGSEATYESGFVIDKFPISRPNLTFSTLTVSNMSPEDSSIYLCSARRLNTEAFFGQGTRLTVV.

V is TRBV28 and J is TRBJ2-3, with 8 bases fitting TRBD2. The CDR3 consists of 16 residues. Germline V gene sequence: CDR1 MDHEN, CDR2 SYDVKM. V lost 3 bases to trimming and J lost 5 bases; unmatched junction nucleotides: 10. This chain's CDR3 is CASSFFREGPEDTQYF. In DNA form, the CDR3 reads TGTGCCAGCAGTTTTTTCCGGGAGGGCCCGGAAGATACGCAGTATTTT.

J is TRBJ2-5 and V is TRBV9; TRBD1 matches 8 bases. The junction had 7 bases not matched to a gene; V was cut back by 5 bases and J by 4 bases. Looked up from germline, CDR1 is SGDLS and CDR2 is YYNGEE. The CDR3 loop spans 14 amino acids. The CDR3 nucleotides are TGTGCCAGCAGTAAGACAGGGGCGGTAGAGACCCAGTACTTC. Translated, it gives CASSKTGAVETQYF. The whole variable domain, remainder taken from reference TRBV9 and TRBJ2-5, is DSGVTQTPKHLITATGQRVTLRCSPRSGDLSVYWYQQSLDQGLQFLIQYYNGEERAKGNILERFSAQQFPDLHSELNLSSLELGDSALYFCASSKTGAVETQYFGPGTRLLVL.

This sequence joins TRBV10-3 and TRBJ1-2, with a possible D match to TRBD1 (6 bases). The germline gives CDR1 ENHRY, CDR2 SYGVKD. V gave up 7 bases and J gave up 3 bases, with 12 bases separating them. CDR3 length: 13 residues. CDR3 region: CAINAGVDYGYTF. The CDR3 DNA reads TGTGCCATCAACGCAGGGGTCGACTATGGCTACACCTTC.

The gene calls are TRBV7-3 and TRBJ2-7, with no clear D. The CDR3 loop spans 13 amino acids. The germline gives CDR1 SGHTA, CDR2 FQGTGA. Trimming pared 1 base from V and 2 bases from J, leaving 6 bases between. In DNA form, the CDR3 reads TGTGCCAGCAGCTTAAATCCCACCTACGAGCAGTACTTC. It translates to CASSLNPTYEQYF.

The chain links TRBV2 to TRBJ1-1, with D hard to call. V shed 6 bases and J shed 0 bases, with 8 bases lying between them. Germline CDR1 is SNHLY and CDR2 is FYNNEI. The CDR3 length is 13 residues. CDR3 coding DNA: TGTGCCAGCAGGGCACAGATGAACACTGAAGCTTTCTTT. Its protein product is CASRAQMNTEAFF.

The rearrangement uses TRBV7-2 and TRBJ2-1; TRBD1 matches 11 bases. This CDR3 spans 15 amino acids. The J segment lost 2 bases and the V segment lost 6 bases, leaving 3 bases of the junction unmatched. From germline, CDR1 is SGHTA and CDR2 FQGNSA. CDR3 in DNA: TGTGCCAGCAGGCGGACAGGGGGCCCCTACAATGAGCAGTTCTTC. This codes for CASRRTGGPYNEQFF.

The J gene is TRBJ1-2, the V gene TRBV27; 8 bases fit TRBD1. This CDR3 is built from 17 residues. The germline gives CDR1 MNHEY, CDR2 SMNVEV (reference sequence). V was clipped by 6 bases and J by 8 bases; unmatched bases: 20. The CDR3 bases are TGTGCCAGCAGGATGGACAGGGCAATGGAAGAAAAAGGCGGCTACACCTTC. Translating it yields CASRMDRAMEEKGGYTF.

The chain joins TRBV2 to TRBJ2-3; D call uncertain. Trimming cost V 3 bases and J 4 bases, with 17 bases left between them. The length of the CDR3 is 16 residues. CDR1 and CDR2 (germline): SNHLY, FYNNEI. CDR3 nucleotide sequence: TGTGCCAGCAGTGAGCGGCCCTACACCCTCCCAGATACGCAGTATTTT. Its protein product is CASSERPYTLPDTQYF.